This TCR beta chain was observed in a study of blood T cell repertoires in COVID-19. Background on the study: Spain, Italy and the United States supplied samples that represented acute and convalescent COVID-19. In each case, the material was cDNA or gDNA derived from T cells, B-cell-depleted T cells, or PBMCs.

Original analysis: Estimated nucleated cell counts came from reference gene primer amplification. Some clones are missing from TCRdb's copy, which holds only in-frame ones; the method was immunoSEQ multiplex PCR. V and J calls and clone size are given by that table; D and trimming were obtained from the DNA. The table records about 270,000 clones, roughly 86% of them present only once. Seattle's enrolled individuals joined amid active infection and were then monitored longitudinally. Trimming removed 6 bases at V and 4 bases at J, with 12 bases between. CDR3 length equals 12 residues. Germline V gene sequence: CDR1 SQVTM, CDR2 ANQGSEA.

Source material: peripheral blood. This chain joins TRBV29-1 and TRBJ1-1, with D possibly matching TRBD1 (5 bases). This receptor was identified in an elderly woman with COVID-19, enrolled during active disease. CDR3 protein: CSVDVGGTEAFF. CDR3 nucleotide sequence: TGCAGCGTGGATGTGGGGGGCACTGAAGCTTTCTTT.